The source of this T cell receptor beta chain is a study of STAT5B mutations in CD4+ large granular lymphocyte leukemia (dated by TCRdb to 2021 to 2024). With regard to the full study: Among the healthy controls, the CDR3 'QG' motif was associated with a particular HLA allele. TCRbeta repertoires of CD4+ T-cell large granular lymphocyte leukemia patients were compared with those of healthy blood donors. Flow cytometry performed on FACSCanto II or FACSVerse showed that the purified fractions had more than 95% purity among lymphocytes. Study-level results and caveats: CD4-sorted patient repertoires appeared more clonal than healthy CD4+ repertoires, and this difference persisted after removing the putative leukemic clones. Each patient's main leukemic clonotypes were private, but about a quarter of these clonotypes showed up at low frequency in the non-leukemic repertoires of other patients. The data were not HLA-matched, and the higher clonality in CD4+ T-LGLL than in CD8+ T-LGLL could be due to the relatively small sample size. Enrichment of TRBV06-family usage was observed among the top patient clones (8/27) relative to healthy controls (2/35).

The healthy control group was made up of around 40 blood donors, and the Finnish Red Cross blood service supplied their buffy coats. All TCR-sequenced material derived from peripheral blood: patient blood samples and healthy donor buffy coats. Peripheral blood mononuclear cells were isolated by Ficoll-Hypaque gradient centrifugation. CD4+ cells were magnetically purified from the buffy coats of healthy controls. Genomic DNA was extracted using the Gentra Puregene Cell and Tissue kit, and a Qubit 2.0 fluorometer was used to quantify it. Turning to this clone: Its antigen remains undetermined. It has no much larger one-base neighbor in the sample; base qualities were not kept.

TCRbeta rearrangements were sequenced from genomic DNA using the immunoSEQ assay at survey resolution. Under the source paper's analysis protocol: In the TCR sequencing data, the lowest productive clonotype frequency that could be detected was 2.59 x 10-5. Analyses included only productive TCRbeta rearrangements, meaning complete and in-frame sequences. Clonality for each sample was calculated as Simpson clonality in the immunoSEQ Analyzer version 3.0. Based on frequency, clones were grouped as very rare, small, medium, large (1-20%) or hyperexpanded (>20%). OLGA 1.2.3 estimated generation probabilities, VDJtools produced V-gene circos plots, VDJdb was queried for specificities, and GLIPH identified CDR3 motifs. TCRdb took this table from immuneACCESS and kept in-frame rearrangements with V and J called. Such tables lack part of the clones; where checked against another copy, unresolved V genes explain under half of the gap, and the rest is unexplained. Clone size and the V and J calls come from that table; the DNA yielded D and trimming. This sample has fewer than 50,000 clones in its table, and around 72% of those were observed once. The ten most abundant clones make up around 0.5% of the sample.

The junction shows trimming of 4 bases on V and 7 bases on J, plus 17 bases between the germline ends. CDR1 and CDR2, looked up from the germline V gene, are SGHVS and FQNEAQ. The CDR3 measures 14 amino acids from cysteine to phenylalanine. CDR3 DNA only is kept here, 42 bases in frame from base 1. The TCR sequence derives from a human donor in good health. The sample taken for sequencing was CD4+ T cells from blood buffy coats. Recombination connected TRBV7-8 to TRBJ2-7; a tentative D call is TRBD1 (7 bases match). The CDR3 protein sequence reads: CASSWGGAGGEQYF. The DNA reads TGTGCCAGCAGCTGGGGCGGGGCAGGGGGGGAGCAGTACTTC.